This passage covers 22 T cell receptor beta chains from one sample sequenced in a study of cytomegalovirus exposure and HLA in healthy donors. PCR amplification relied on 60 Vbeta primers (plus 13 Jbeta primers). Sequencing used immunoSEQ multiplex PCR; TCRdb keeps in-frame clones, though not all of them. The sample has about 120,000 clones, approximately 80% seen once. Sequenced material: PBMCs. The receptor source for this set is a woman aged 40 to 50 in good health and CMV-seropositive.

The chain joins TRBV5-1 to TRBJ1-2, with 7 positions matching TRBD1. The CDR3 contains 14 residues. Per germline, CDR1 SGHRS and CDR2 YFSETQ. V lost 0 bases and J lost 3; bases outside the gene matches: 2. The CDR3 DNA is TGCGCCAGCAGCTTGGGAGGGGGCGACTATGGCTACACCTTC. Its protein is CASSLGGGDYGYTF.

This clone was detected once. The rearrangement links TRBV19 to TRBJ1-6, with D perhaps matching TRBD1 (5 bases). Germline values: CDR1 LNHDA, CDR2 SQIVND (reference sequence). Between the trimmed V and J ends, which lost 3 bases and 10 bases, there was a span of 13 bases. There are 14 residues in the CDR3. The CDR3 sequence is CASSMGGDRSPLHF. The CDR3, as DNA: TGTGCCAGTAGTATGGGGGGGGATCGATCACCCCTCCACTTT. Drawing the rest from reference TRBV19 and TRBJ1-6, the complete variable domain is DGGITQSPKYLFRKEGQNVTLSCEQNLNHDAMYWYRQDPGQGLRLIYYSQIVNDFQKGDIAEGYSVSREKKESFPLTVTSAQKNPTAFYLCASSMGGDRSPLHFGNGTRLTVT.

V gene TRBV27 combines with J gene TRBJ2-7, with 8 bases lining up with TRBD1. J was trimmed by 2 bases and V by 5 bases; bases with no gene match: 8. The CDR3 runs to 15 residues. Germline V CDR1 and CDR2: MNHEY, SMNVEV (reference sequence). The CDR3 DNA reads as TGTGCCAGCAGTGCCCACAGGGGGGATCCCTACGAGCAGTACTTC. Encoded protein: CASSAHRGDPYEQYF.

J is TRBJ2-5 and V is TRBV5-4; 8 nucleotides agree with TRBD2. After removal of 0 bases from V and 2 bases from J, the junction contained 6 bases not matched to a gene. CDR1 is SGHNT and CDR2 is YYREEE in the germline V gene (reference sequence). CDR3 length equals 16 residues. In nucleotides, the CDR3 is TGTGCCAGCAGCTTGGGGACTAGCAGTCTTCAAGAGACCCAGTACTTC. Translation: CASSLGTSSLQETQYF. Full variable domain (remainder filled in from reference TRBV5-4 and TRBJ2-5): ETGVTQSPTHLIKTRGQQVTLRCSSQSGHNTVSWYQQALGQGPQFIFQYYREEENGRGNFPPRFSGLQFPNYSSELNVNALELDDSALYLCASSLGTSSLQETQYFGPGTRLLVL.

The rearrangement uses TRBV6-5 and TRBJ2-7, with D perhaps TRBD1 (5 bases). V lost 2 bases and J lost 2, with 16 bases in between. The CDR3 has 16 amino acids. Germline V gene data show CDR1 as MNHEY and CDR2 as SVGAGI. In DNA form, the CDR3 reads TGTGCCAGCAGTTACGGGCCCGCAGGGATCACCTACGAGCAGTACTTC. Protein: CASSYGPAGITYEQYF.

This clone was recorded a few times. In DNA form, the CDR3 reads TGCAGCGTTGACGTTCGCAATCAGCCCCAGCATTTT. Translated: CSVDVRNQPQHF. J is TRBJ1-5 and V is TRBV29-1, with D uncertain. The CDR3 is 12 residues long. The germline CDR1 and CDR2 sequences are SQVTM and ANQGSEA. Trimming shortened V by 3 bases and J by 2 bases, and 5 bases separated the two germline ends.

This clone came up a few times. The chain employs TRBV15 and TRBJ2-5; TRBD2 agrees at 8 bases. Germline V lookup: CDR1 LNHNV, CDR2 YYDKDF (reference sequence). Germline trimming cut 5 bases from V and 5 bases from J; bases unmatched to any gene: 16. The CDR3 length is 17 residues. The CDR3 here is CATSPAGAGGRRETQYF. CDR3 in DNA: TGTGCCACCAGCCCCGCGGGGGCGGGGGGCCGACGGGAGACCCAGTACTTC.

CDR3 in DNA: TGCGCCAGCAGCCAAGATTTGGCCAGGGGGCGAATTATAGGCAATCAGCCCCAGCATTTT. This codes for CASSQDLARGRIIGNQPQHF. V is TRBV4-1 and J is TRBJ1-5; 8 positions agree with TRBD1. CDR3 length: 20 residues. V was pared by 0 bases and J by 2 bases, with 15 bases of the junction left unmatched. From germline, CDR1 is MGHRA and CDR2 YSYEKL.

The CDR3 loop is CATRGGRERNEQFF. The DNA for the CDR3 is TGTGCCACCAGGGGCGGGCGGGAGAGGAATGAGCAGTTCTTC. J is TRBJ2-1 and V is TRBV6-5; possible D gene TRBD2, 7 bases. The CDR3 length is 14 residues. Trimming shortened V by 10 bases and J by 7 bases, and 20 bases separated the two germline ends. The germline CDR1 and CDR2 sequences are MNHEY and SVGAGI.

Worth noting for this clone: At one of its ends the junction is not consistent with the germline gene, which may arise from a read error. The chain combines TRBV5-1 with TRBJ2-7, with D possibly being TRBD2 (7 bases). The CDR3 is made up of 14 amino acids. From germline, CDR1 is SGHRS and CDR2 YFSETQ. This chain's CDR3 is CASSLAGRTDQYLF. The CDR3 DNA is TGCGCCAGCAGCTTGGCCGGGAGGACAGACCAATACCTCTTC.

The genes are TRBV10-1 and TRBJ2-7; D is possibly TRBD1 (6 bases). Trimming cost V 0 bases and J 1 base, with 10 bases left between them. CDR3 size: 15 residues. The germline V gene encodes CDR1 WNHNN and CDR2 SYGVQD (reference sequence). In nucleotides, the CDR3 is TGCGCCAGCAGTGAGTCCCCGACAGGTTCCTACGAGCAGTACTTC. This translates into CASSESPTGSYEQYF.

The chain carries TRBV7-9 and TRBJ1-1; TRBD1 matches 9 bases. Germline V CDR1 and CDR2: SEHNR, FQNEAQ (reference sequence). V was clipped by 4 bases and J by 4 bases; unmatched bases: 4. The CDR3 consists of 14 residues. CDR3 nucleotide sequence: TGTGCCAGCAGCTCACAGGGGGCGAGCACTGAAGCTTTCTTT. Its protein is CASSSQGASTEAFF. Drawing the rest from reference TRBV7-9 and TRBJ1-1, the complete variable domain is DTGVSQNPRHKITKRGQNVTFRCDPISEHNRLYWYRQTLGQGPEFLTYFQNEAQLEKSRLLSDRFSAERPKGSFSTLEIQRTEQGDSAMYLCASSSQGASTEAFFGQGTRLTVV.

This clone was seen a few times. This sequence joins TRBV18 and TRBJ1-1; tentative D call: TRBD1 (6 bases). The V gene's germline CDR1 is KGHSH and CDR2 LQKENI. There are 15 residues in the CDR3. Trimming shortened V by 3 bases and J by 3 bases, and 14 bases separated the two germline ends. The DNA for the CDR3 is TGTGCCAGCTCACCTCTTCAGGGGTGGGACACTGAAGCTTTCTTT. It specifies CASSPLQGWDTEAFF.

J is TRBJ1-3 and V is TRBV5-1; TRBD1 matches 7 bases. The CDR3 is 16 amino acids. The J segment lost 1 base and the V segment lost 0 bases, leaving 4 bases of the junction unmatched. Germline lookup yields CDR1 SGHRS and CDR2 YFSETQ. The CDR3 nucleotides read TGCGCCAGCAGCTTGGGTGTACAGGGGTCTGGAAACACCATATATTTT. Translation gives CASSLGVQGSGNTIYF.

This chain uses TRBV6-5 with TRBJ2-5, with D possibly being TRBD2 (6 bases). The DNA matches TRBJ2-7 better at its end, which makes the J call doubtful. The CDR3 contains 11 residues. Germline V gene lookup returns CDR1 MNHEY and CDR2 SVGAGI. The CDR3 region is CASSRLGEQYF. Here the CDR3 DNA reads TGTGCCAGCAGTCGACTAGGCGAGCAGTACTTC.

This sequence joins TRBV25-1 and TRBJ1-1; 9 bases match TRBD1. Germline CDR1 is MGHDK and CDR2 is SYGVNS. The ends lost 4 bases at V and 10 bases at J; junction bases unmatched: 16. There are 16 residues in the CDR3. CDR3 DNA sequence: TGTGCCAGCAGTGCCCGAGCCGGGACAGGGAATTTGGCAGCTTTCTTT. Residues: CASSARAGTGNLAAFF.

The rearrangement uses TRBV7-9 and TRBJ1-4, with 8 bases lining up with TRBD1. Losses at the gene ends were 5 bases for V and 7 bases for J; bases not matched to a gene: 9. CDR1 and CDR2 (germline): SEHNR, FQNEAQ (reference sequence). The CDR3 runs 15 residues. The CDR3 region is CASSQPQGGSEKLFF. The CDR3 DNA reads as TGTGCCAGCAGCCAACCACAGGGGGGTAGTGAAAAACTGTTTTTT.

The chain uses TRBV12-2 and TRBJ2-7; the table gives TRBD2 as D, unverified against the DNA. TRBV12-2 is an annotated pseudogene. The CDR3 is 16 residues long. CDR3 coding DNA: TGTGCAAGTCGCTTAGCGCTCCCTAGCGGGGCCTACGAGCAGTACTTC. Its protein product is CASRLALPSGAYEQYF.

The V and J genes are TRBV15 and TRBJ2-5; TRBD2 matches 9 bases. The trim removed 5 bases at V and 3 bases at J, leaving 4 bases unmatched. Germline lookup yields CDR1 LNHNV and CDR2 YYDKDF (reference sequence). The CDR3 length is 14 residues. The CDR3 coding sequence is TGTGCCACCAGCCGGGGACTAGCAGAAGAGACCCAGTACTTC. Translation gives CATSRGLAEETQYF.

The chain carries TRBV5-1 and TRBJ2-5; 8 nucleotides agree with TRBD1. Germline values: CDR1 SGHRS, CDR2 YFSETQ. The CDR3 spans 14 residues. The ends lost 4 bases at V and 3 bases at J; junction bases unmatched: 5. The CDR3 protein is CASSSQGAEETQYF. The CDR3 DNA reads as TGCGCCAGCAGCAGCCAGGGGGCGGAAGAGACCCAGTACTTC.

J is TRBJ1-2 and V is TRBV7-9; D gene ambiguous. Trimming removed 10 bases from V and 2 bases from J, with 14 bases in between. The length of the CDR3 is 13 residues. Germline V gene sequence: CDR1 SEHNR, CDR2 FQNEAQ (reference sequence). CDR3: CATLVSGNYGYTF. The CDR3 bases are TGTGCCACCTTAGTGTCCGGGAACTATGGCTACACCTTC.

The V gene is TRBV5-1, the J gene TRBJ2-5; D is ambiguous. The DNA end lines up better with TRBJ2-7; the J call may be wrong. The CDR3 runs to 11 residues. Germline CDR1 is SGHRS and CDR2 is YFSETQ. As DNA, the CDR3 is TGCGCCAGCAGCTCCCTCTACGAGCAGTACTTC. Translated: CASSSLYEQYF.